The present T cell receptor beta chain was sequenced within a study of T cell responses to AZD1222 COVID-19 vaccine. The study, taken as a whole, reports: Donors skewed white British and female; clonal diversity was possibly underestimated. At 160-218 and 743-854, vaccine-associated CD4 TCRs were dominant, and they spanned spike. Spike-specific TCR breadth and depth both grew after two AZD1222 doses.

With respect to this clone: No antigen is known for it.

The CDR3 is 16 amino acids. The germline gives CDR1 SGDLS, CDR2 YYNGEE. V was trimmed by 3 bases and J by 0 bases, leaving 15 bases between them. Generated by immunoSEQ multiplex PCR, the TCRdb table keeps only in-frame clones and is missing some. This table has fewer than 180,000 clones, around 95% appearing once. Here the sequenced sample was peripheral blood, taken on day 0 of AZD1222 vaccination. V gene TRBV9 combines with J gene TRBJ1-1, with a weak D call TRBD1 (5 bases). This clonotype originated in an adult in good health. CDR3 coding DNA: TGTGCCAGCAGCGCAGAGGGGAGGGTGATGAACACTGAAGCTTTCTTT. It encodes CASSAEGRVMNTEAFF.